This TCR beta chain was sequenced during a study of patients and donors after allogeneic stem cell transplantation. Via MiXCR, TCRdb re-called the RT-PCR reads, giving one row per CDR3 protein. The sample carries about a million distinct CDR3 sequences, more than 15% recorded once. This CDR3 spans 14 amino acids. Germline assignment: CDR1 ENHRY and CDR2 SYGVKD. V shed 8 bases and J shed 0 bases, with 11 bases lying between them. Material for sequencing was blood, either unsorted or a sorted T cell fraction (not recorded which). This clonotype was sampled from a human donor who was either an allogeneic HSCT recipient or a stem cell or donor lymphocyte infusion donor (not recorded which). It is not recorded whose cells these are; they may come from a transplant donor. This sequence joins TRBV10-3 and TRBJ1-3; possible D gene TRBD1, 6 bases. The CDR3 DNA follows: TGTGCCATCGGACAGTTCGACTCTGGAAACACCATATATTTT. Residues: CAIGQFDSGNTIYF.